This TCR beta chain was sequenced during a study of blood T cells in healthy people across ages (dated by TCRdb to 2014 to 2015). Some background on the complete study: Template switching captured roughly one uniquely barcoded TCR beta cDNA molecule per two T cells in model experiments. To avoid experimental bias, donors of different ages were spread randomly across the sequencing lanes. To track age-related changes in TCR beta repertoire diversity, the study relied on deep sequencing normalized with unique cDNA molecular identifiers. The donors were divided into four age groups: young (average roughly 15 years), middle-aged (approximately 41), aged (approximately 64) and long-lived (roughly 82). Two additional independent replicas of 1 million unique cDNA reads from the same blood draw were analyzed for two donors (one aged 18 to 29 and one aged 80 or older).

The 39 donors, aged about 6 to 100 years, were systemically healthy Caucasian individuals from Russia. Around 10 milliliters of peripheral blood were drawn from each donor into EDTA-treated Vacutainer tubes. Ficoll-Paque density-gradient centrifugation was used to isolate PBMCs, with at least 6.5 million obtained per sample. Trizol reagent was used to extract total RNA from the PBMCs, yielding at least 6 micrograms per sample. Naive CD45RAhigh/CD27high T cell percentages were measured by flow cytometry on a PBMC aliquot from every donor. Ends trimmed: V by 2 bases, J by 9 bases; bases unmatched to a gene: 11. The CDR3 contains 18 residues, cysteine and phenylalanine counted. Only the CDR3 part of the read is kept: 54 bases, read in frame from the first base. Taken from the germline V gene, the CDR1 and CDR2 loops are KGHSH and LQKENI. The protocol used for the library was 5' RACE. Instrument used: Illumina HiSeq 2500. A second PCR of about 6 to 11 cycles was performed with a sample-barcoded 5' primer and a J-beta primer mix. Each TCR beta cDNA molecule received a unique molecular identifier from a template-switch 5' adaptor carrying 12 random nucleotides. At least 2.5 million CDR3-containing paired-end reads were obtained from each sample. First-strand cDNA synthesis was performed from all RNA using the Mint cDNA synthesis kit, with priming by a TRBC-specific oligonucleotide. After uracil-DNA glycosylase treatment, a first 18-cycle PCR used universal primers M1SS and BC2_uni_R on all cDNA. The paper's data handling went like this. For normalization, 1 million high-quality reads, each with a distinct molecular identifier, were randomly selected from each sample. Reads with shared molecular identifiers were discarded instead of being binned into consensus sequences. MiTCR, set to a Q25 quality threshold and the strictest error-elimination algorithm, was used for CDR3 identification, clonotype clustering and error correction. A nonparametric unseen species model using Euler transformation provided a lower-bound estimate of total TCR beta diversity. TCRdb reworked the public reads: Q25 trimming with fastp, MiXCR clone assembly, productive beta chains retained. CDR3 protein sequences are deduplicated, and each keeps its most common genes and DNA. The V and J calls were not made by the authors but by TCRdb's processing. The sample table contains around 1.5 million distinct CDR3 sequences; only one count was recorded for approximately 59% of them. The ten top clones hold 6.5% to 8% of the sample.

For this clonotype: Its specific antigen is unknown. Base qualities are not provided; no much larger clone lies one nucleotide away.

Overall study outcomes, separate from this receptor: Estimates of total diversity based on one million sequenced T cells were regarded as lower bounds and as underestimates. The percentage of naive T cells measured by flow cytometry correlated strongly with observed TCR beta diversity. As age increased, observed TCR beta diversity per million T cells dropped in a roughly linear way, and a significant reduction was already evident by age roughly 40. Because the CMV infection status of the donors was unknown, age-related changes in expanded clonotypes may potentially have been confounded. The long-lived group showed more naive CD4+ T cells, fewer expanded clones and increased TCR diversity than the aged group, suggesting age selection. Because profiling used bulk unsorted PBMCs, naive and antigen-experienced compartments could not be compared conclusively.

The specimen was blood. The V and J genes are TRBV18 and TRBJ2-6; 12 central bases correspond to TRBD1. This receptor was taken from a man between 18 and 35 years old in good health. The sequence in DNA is TGTGCCAGCTCACCAAGGTCTGGGACAGGGGGCCCATTCAACGTCCTGACTTTC. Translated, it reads CASSPRSGTGGPFNVLTF.